This TCR beta chain was recovered during a study of blood T cell repertoires in COVID-19. Turning to the study itself: T cells, B-cell-depleted T cells, or PBMCs supplied cDNA or gDNA.

Across about two dozen US areas, participants ranged in age from about 18 to 90 years. Clinical history as reported by participants underpinned cohort assignment. The CDR3 runs to 13 residues. The germline V gene encodes CDR1 ENHRY and CDR2 SYGVKD. In the original processing: For nucleated cells, counts were estimated from reference gene primer amplification. Sequencing used immunoSEQ multiplex PCR; TCRdb keeps in-frame clones, though not all of them. V and J calls and clone size come straight from that table; D and trimming were deduced from the DNA. The sample consists of approximately 300,000 clones, roughly 90% of them appearing once.

V usage is TRBV10-3 and J usage is TRBJ1-6; 9 nucleotides align to TRBD1. This receptor was identified in a woman aged 25-40 years who had recovered from COVID-19. The specimen sequenced was PBMCs or T cells enriched from blood (not recorded which). The CDR3 region has the DNA TGTGCAGTACAGGGGGCCGGAGATTCACCCCTCCACTTT. Residues: CAVQGAGDSPLHF.